Below, 21 T cell receptor beta chains from the same sample are listed, as sequenced in a study of blood T cell repertoires in COVID-19. Profiled with immunoSEQ multiplex PCR; TCRdb holds only in-frame clones, not every one. Counted here are about 250,000 clones, roughly four fifths occurring once; the ten biggest clones make up about 9.6%. Sequencing was carried out using peripheral blood. Receptor source: a man aged 80 or over with acute or convalescent COVID-19.

The sample holds one count of this clone. The V and J genes are TRBV19 and TRBJ1-1, with 7 positions matching TRBD1. V lost 8 bases to trimming and J lost 1 base; unmatched junction nucleotides: 7. Germline V CDR1 and CDR2: LNHDA, SQIVND (reference sequence). CDR3 length equals 14 residues. The CDR3 nucleotides are TGTGCCAGTTGGGACAGACGGACGAACACTGAAGCTTTCTTT. Protein product: CASWDRRTNTEAFF.

The chain has TRBV30 and TRBJ1-1; D remains unclear. This CDR3 contains 13 residues. The V end was cut by 2 bases, the J end by 1 base, with 8 bases between. Germline V gives CDR1 GTSNPN, CDR2 SVGIG (reference sequence). This chain's CDR3 is CAWSLGGNTEAFF. The DNA for the CDR3 is TGTGCCTGGAGTTTAGGAGGGAACACTGAAGCTTTCTTT.

This chain uses TRBV4-2 with TRBJ1-4; D may be TRBD1 (6 bases). Germline CDR1 is LGHNA and CDR2 is YNFKEQ. Trimming shortened V by 1 base and J by 2 bases, and 14 bases separated the two germline ends. This CDR3 has 17 amino acids. CDR3 loop: CASSQGIRGSTNEKLFF. As DNA, the CDR3 is TGTGCCAGCAGCCAAGGGATAAGGGGGAGCACTAATGAAAAACTGTTTTTT.

The J gene is TRBJ1-3, the V gene TRBV6-5; D ambiguous. This CDR3 has 15 amino acids. Germline CDR1 and CDR2: MNHEY and SVGAGI. Trimming stripped 0 bases from V and 0 bases from J, with 6 bases between. CDR3 in amino acids: CASSYSRYSGNTIYF. CDR3 nucleotide sequence: TGTGCCAGCAGTTACTCACGGTACTCTGGAAACACCATATATTTT.

The chain combines TRBV6-4 with TRBJ2-2; tentative D call: TRBD2 (5 bases). Trimming cost V 6 bases and J 2 bases, with 10 bases left between them. Germline V gene sequence: CDR1 MRHNA, CDR2 SNTAGT. The CDR3 is made up of 14 amino acids. CDR3 in amino acids: CASSRELNTGELFF. The CDR3 DNA reads as TGTGCCAGCAGCCGGGAACTTAACACCGGGGAGCTGTTTTTT.

The chain links TRBV19 to TRBJ1-3, with D unclear. This CDR3 has 14 amino acids. Germline V gene lookup returns CDR1 LNHDA and CDR2 SQIVND (reference sequence). The V end lost 8 bases, the J end lost 0 bases, and 11 bases lay between the germline ends. The CDR3 nucleotides are TGTGCCAGTTGCGGAGTAGCCTCTGGAAACACCATATATTTT. Its translation is CASCGVASGNTIYF.

This chain uses TRBV14 with TRBJ2-3, with 9 positions matching TRBD2. CDR3 length: 17 amino acids. V shed 4 bases and J 6 bases; nucleotides not matched to a gene: 14. Germline-derived CDR1 and CDR2 are SGHDN and FVKESK. CDR3 loop: CASSRGRAKSFSDTQYF. The CDR3 region has the DNA TGTGCCAGCAGCCGCGGGAGGGCCAAGAGTTTTTCCGATACGCAGTATTTT. The full variable domain, its missing parts supplied by reference TRBV14 and TRBJ2-3, is EAGVTQFPSHSVIEKGQTVTLRCDPISGHDNLYWYRRVMGKEIKFLLHFVKESKQDESGMPNNRFLAERTGGTYSTLKVQPAELEDSGVYFCASSRGRAKSFSDTQYFGPGTRLTVL.

The chain employs TRBV15 and TRBJ1-4, with 7 bases lining up with TRBD1. The junction had 5 bases not matched to a gene; V was cut back by 3 bases and J by 7 bases. Germline V gives CDR1 LNHNV, CDR2 YYDKDF (reference sequence). The CDR3 is 14 residues long. CDR3 sequence (DNA): TGTGCCACCAGCAGGGACAGGCAAATTGAAAAACTGTTTTTT. Translated: CATSRDRQIEKLFF.

The rearrangement links TRBV19 to TRBJ1-5, with a weak D call TRBD1 (5 bases). Germline V gives CDR1 LNHDA, CDR2 SQIVND (reference sequence). There are 16 residues in the CDR3. V dropped 3 bases and J dropped 3 bases, with 15 bases sitting between them. CDR3 coding DNA: TGTGCCAGTAGTATTGGGGGGTCTAATAACAATCAGCCCCAGCATTTT. This gives the protein CASSIGGSNNNQPQHF. Filled out from reference TRBV19 and TRBJ1-5, the complete variable domain reads DGGITQSPKYLFRKEGQNVTLSCEQNLNHDAMYWYRQDPGQGLRLIYYSQIVNDFQKGDIAEGYSVSREKKESFPLTVTSAQKNPTAFYLCASSIGGSNNNQPQHFGDGTRLSIL.

J is TRBJ2-4 and V is TRBV29-1; TRBD1 agrees at 7 bases. The CDR3 is 13 residues long. The V gene's germline CDR1 is SQVTM and CDR2 ANQGSEA. With 5 bases clipped from V and 7 bases from J, the junction kept 8 bases outside the gene matches. CDR3 region: CSVLKGATNIQYF. CDR3 in DNA: TGCAGCGTTTTGAAGGGGGCTACGAACATTCAGTACTTC.

This clone has just one count. The rearrangement links TRBV5-6 to TRBJ2-7; TRBD1 agrees at 9 bases. The germline CDR1 and CDR2 sequences are SGHDT and YYEEEE. This CDR3 is built from 16 residues. With 4 bases clipped from V and 1 base from J, the junction kept 9 bases outside the gene matches. The CDR3 region is CASSPGPTGGSYEQYF. The CDR3 DNA reads TGTGCCAGCAGCCCAGGACCGACAGGGGGATCCTACGAGCAGTACTTC.

The gene calls are TRBV7-9 and TRBJ1-6; 10 bases align to TRBD1. CDR1 and CDR2 (germline): SEHNR, FQNEAQ (reference sequence). The V and J ends lost 6 bases and 8 bases, in that order; junction bases with no gene match: 10. The CDR3 has 16 amino acids. Written as DNA, the CDR3 is TGTGCCAGCAGTCGAAAAACCGGGACAGGGGATTCACCCCTCCACTTT. It yields the protein CASSRKTGTGDSPLHF.

V usage is TRBV28 and J usage is TRBJ1-2; TRBD1 aligns across 9 bases. J gave up 8 bases and V 6 bases, and 7 bases lay outside the gene matches. The CDR3 is 13 residues long. Germline V gene lookup returns CDR1 MDHEN and CDR2 SYDVKM. CDR3 sequence: CASRQTGGGGYTF. CDR3 DNA sequence: TGTGCCAGCAGACAGACAGGGGGAGGGGGCTACACCTTC.

The chain couples TRBV27 to TRBJ1-1; no firm D call. V was shortened by 6 bases and J by 0 bases, with 5 bases between the two germline ends. This CDR3 has 12 residues. Germline V lookup: CDR1 MNHEY, CDR2 SMNVEV (reference sequence). The CDR3 sequence is CASRNLNTEAFF. The CDR3 DNA sequence: TGTGCCAGCAGGAACTTGAACACTGAAGCTTTCTTT.

This clone was found once. A read error may produce the germline difference seen at one junction end. The chain employs TRBV18 and TRBJ2-4; weak D call: TRBD2 (5 bases). The V gene's germline CDR1 is KGHSH and CDR2 LQKENI. The CDR3 length is 13 residues. The CDR3 spells CASSLGAENIQYF. The CDR3 DNA follows: TGTGCCAGCTCACTGGGAGCCGAAAACATTCAGTACTTC. Drawing the rest from reference TRBV18 and TRBJ2-4, the complete variable domain is NAGVMQNPRHLVRRRGQEARLRCSPMKGHSHVYWYRQLPEEGLKFMVYLQKENIIDESGMPKERFSAEFPKEGPSILRIQQVVRGDSAAYFCASSLGAENIQYFGAGTRLSVL.

The chain links TRBV10-3 to TRBJ1-1, with a tentative D call TRBD1 (6 bases). V lost 3 bases, J lost 7 bases, and 12 bases lay in between. The germline V gene has CDR1 ENHRY and CDR2 SYGVKD. This CDR3 region has 13 residues. The DNA of the CDR3 is TGTGCCATCAGTGAAGTGAGGACAGTTGAAGCTTTCTTT. This sequence encodes CAISEVRTVEAFF.

The chain combines TRBV2 with TRBJ2-7; D not resolved. There are 11 residues in the CDR3. The V end was cut by 4 bases, the J end by 3 bases, with 4 bases between. The germline V gene has CDR1 SNHLY and CDR2 FYNNEI. The CDR3 protein is CASSARYEQYF. The DNA of the CDR3 is TGTGCCAGCAGTGCCCGCTACGAGCAGTACTTC.

J is TRBJ1-6 and V is TRBV7-2; D might be TRBD1 (5 bases). Looked up from germline, CDR1 is SGHTA and CDR2 is FQGNSA. The CDR3 is 15 amino acids. V was clipped by 2 bases and J by 11 bases, with 16 bases between them. The CDR3 DNA reads as TGTGCCAGCAGCTTACCCGGGACTCCTAGGACACCCCTCCACTTT. Its protein is CASSLPGTPRTPLHF.

This chain links TRBV5-1 with TRBJ2-3; 14 positions agree with TRBD2. Trimming took 2 bases from V and 5 from J; bases not matched to a gene: 4. This CDR3 contains 16 residues. Germline CDR1 reads SGHRS; CDR2 reads YFSETQ. This chain's CDR3 is CASSFGTSGSQDTQYF. The CDR3 nucleotides are TGCGCCAGCAGCTTCGGGACTAGCGGGAGTCAAGATACGCAGTATTTT.

The chain employs TRBV6-6 and TRBJ1-1, with D hard to call. The V gene lost 6 bases and the J gene lost 5 bases, with 7 bases spanning the gap. The germline V gene encodes CDR1 MNHNY and CDR2 SVGAGI (reference sequence). The CDR3 covers 11 residues. DNA of the CDR3: TGTGCCAGCAGAAGGGAGACTGAAGCTTTCTTT. It specifies CASRRETEAFF.

The J gene is TRBJ1-1, the V gene TRBV5-1, with 7 bases aligning to TRBD1. Trimming took 4 bases from V and 1 from J; bases not matched to a gene: 7. The CDR3 spans 15 residues. The V gene's germline CDR1 is SGHRS and CDR2 YFSETQ. As DNA, the CDR3 is TGCGCCAGCAGCCCTTCTTGGACAGGGAACACTGAAGCTTTCTTT. Its translation: CASSPSWTGNTEAFF.